The 20 T cell receptor beta chains listed next were all sequenced from one sample in a study of CD8 T cells in Susac syndrome. Random-hexamer reverse transcription was applied to roughly 0.5 to 1 ug RNA. TCRdb re-called the immunoSEQ multiplex PCR reads through MiXCR, storing one row per CDR3 protein. Of around 71,000 distinct CDR3 sequences detected, roughly 93% appear once; the ten largest clones hold around 0.15%. Sequenced input: CD4+ T cells from PBMCs. The receptors shown here come from a human donor with Susac syndrome.

This chain links TRBV30 with TRBJ1-1; a weak D match, TRBD1 (5 bases). The CDR3 has 11 amino acids. CDR1 and CDR2 from the germline V gene are GTSNPN and SVGIG (reference sequence). The V and J ends lost 0 bases and 9 bases respectively, with 8 bases between them. The CDR3 spells CAWSVQDQAFF. Here the CDR3 DNA reads TGTGCCTGGAGTGTACAGGACCAAGCTTTCTTT.

This chain links TRBV15 with TRBJ1-1; 8 bases are a match to TRBD1. The CDR3 loop spans 15 amino acids. Losses at the gene ends were 3 bases for V and 0 bases for J; bases not matched to a gene: 3. Germline values: CDR1 LNHNV, CDR2 YYDKDF (reference sequence). CDR3 region: CATSRGDRLNTEAFF. The CDR3, as DNA: TGTGCCACCAGCAGGGGGGACAGGTTGAACACTGAAGCTTTCTTT. The entire variable domain, with the rest obtained from reference TRBV15 and TRBJ1-1, is as follows: DAMVIQNPRYQVTQFGKPVTLSCSQTLNHNVMYWYQQKSSQAPKLLFHYYDKDFNNEADTPDNFQSRRPNTSFCFLDIRSPGLGDTAMYLCATSRGDRLNTEAFFGQGTRLTVV.

This chain joins TRBV5-1 and TRBJ2-7; TRBD2 matches at 8 bases. This CDR3 region has 14 residues. Germline lookup yields CDR1 SGHRS and CDR2 YFSETQ. V lost 3 bases, J lost 2 bases, and 4 bases stayed unmatched. The CDR3 region is CASSSTAGAYEQYF. CDR3 DNA sequence: TGCGCCAGCAGCTCGACAGCGGGGGCCTACGAGCAGTACTTC.

V is TRBV20-1 and J is TRBJ2-5; D is unclear. This CDR3 has 18 amino acids. The germline V and J ends were trimmed by 1 base and 5 bases, with 26 bases remaining between them. The V gene's germline CDR1 is DFQATT and CDR2 SNEGSKA (reference sequence). CDR3 in amino acids: CSARGSWSLPFTWETQYF. The DNA of the CDR3 is TGCAGTGCTAGAGGGAGCTGGAGCCTACCTTTTACATGGGAGACCCAGTACTTC.

This clonotype was recorded only once. The chain employs TRBV5-1 and TRBJ2-3; 8 nucleotides agree with TRBD1. This CDR3 spans 15 amino acids. Germline CDR1 is SGHRS and CDR2 is YFSETQ. Trimming cost V 4 bases and J 2 bases; bases outside gene matches: 6. The DNA for the CDR3 is TGCGCCAGCAGCATGGGACAGGATATCACAGATACGCAGTATTTT. As protein: CASSMGQDITDTQYF.

This clonotype has just one count. This chain joins TRBV20-1 and TRBJ1-5; D gene ambiguous. The CDR3 consists of 14 residues. Germline CDR1 DFQATT, CDR2 SNEGSKA (reference sequence). V was clipped by 0 bases and J by 0 bases, with 6 bases between them. The CDR3 sequence: CSAREAGSNQPQHF. The CDR3 DNA follows: TGCAGTGCTAGAGAAGCAGGTAGCAATCAGCCCCAGCATTTT.

This clonotype was detected once. V and J are TRBV7-3 and TRBJ1-6; 7 bases match TRBD1. The J segment lost 9 bases and the V segment lost 2 bases, leaving 7 bases of the junction unmatched. CDR3 length: 15 residues. CDR1 is SGHTA and CDR2 is FQGTGA in the germline V gene. The CDR3 sequence is CASSLAQGGTSPLHF. CDR3 coding DNA: TGTGCCAGCAGCTTAGCTCAAGGGGGCACTTCACCCCTCCACTTT.

The V and J genes are TRBV5-1 and TRBJ2-2, with a possible D match to TRBD2 (6 bases). The ends were cut back, 4 bases at V and 1 base at J, with 11 bases in the middle. There are 15 residues in the CDR3. Germline V gene lookup returns CDR1 SGHRS and CDR2 YFSETQ. Written as DNA, the CDR3 is TGCGCCAGCAGCCCCGGGACTTGGAACACCGGGGAGCTGTTTTTT. Amino acid sequence: CASSPGTWNTGELFF.

V and J are TRBV5-4 and TRBJ1-2; the match to TRBD1 covers 9 bases. The CDR3 runs 15 residues. The V gene's germline CDR1 is SGHNT and CDR2 YYREEE (reference sequence). Trimming removed 4 bases from V and 6 bases from J; junction bases left unmatched: 10. This CDR3 is CASSTRDRALDGYTF. The CDR3 DNA reads as TGTGCCAGCAGCACACGGGACAGGGCCCTTGATGGCTACACCTTC.

The chain recombines TRBV6-5 with TRBJ1-1; no clear D gene. CDR1 is MNHEY and CDR2 is SVGAGI in the germline V gene. The CDR3 spans 14 residues. With 6 bases removed from V and 0 bases from J, the gap between germline ends came to 11 bases. The CDR3 coding sequence is TGTGCCAGCAGCCCGGGCCGGCTGAACACTGAAGCTTTCTTT. Its translation is CASSPGRLNTEAFF.

The chain's CDR3 is CSAREAGGRKDTQYF. CDR3 coding DNA: TGCAGTGCTAGAGAGGCGGGGGGGCGGAAAGATACGCAGTATTTT. The chain employs TRBV20-1 and TRBJ2-3, with 9 bases lining up with TRBD2. The germline V gene has CDR1 DFQATT and CDR2 SNEGSKA (reference sequence). The CDR3 is 15 residues long. The V gene end was trimmed by 0 bases and the J gene end by 5 bases; junction bases not matched to a gene: 6.

Comments on this clonotype: A junction boundary mismatches the germline segment, possibly from a read error. The gene calls are TRBV6-5 and TRBJ1-2; D is unclear. Looked up from germline, CDR1 is MNHEY and CDR2 is SVGAGI. The CDR3 spans 11 residues. The CDR3 loop reads CASSYGREIAF. CDR3 DNA: TGTGCCAGCAGTTATGGGCGGGAAATAGCCTTC.

The CDR3 region is CSASPARAGNEQFF. CDR3 in DNA: TGCAGTGCTAGCCCAGCCCGGGCCGGGAATGAGCAGTTCTTC. V gene TRBV20-1 combines with J gene TRBJ2-1; D ambiguous. CDR3 length: 14 residues. Germline V CDR1 and CDR2: DFQATT, SNEGSKA (reference sequence). Trimming stripped 3 bases from V and 7 bases from J, with 16 bases between.

This chain links TRBV7-8 with TRBJ1-3; D may be TRBD1 (5 bases). Between the trimmed V and J ends, which lost 3 bases and 0 bases, there was a span of 12 bases. The CDR3 loop spans 16 amino acids. Germline lookup yields CDR1 SGHVS and CDR2 FQNEAQ. CDR3 loop: CASSFNGGLSGNTIYF. The CDR3 DNA follows: TGTGCCAGCAGCTTTAACGGGGGACTCTCTGGAAACACCATATATTTT.

This rearrangement joins TRBV19 to TRBJ1-1, with 7 bases aligning to TRBD1. The CDR3 has 15 amino acids. V lost 4 bases, J lost 2 bases, and 7 bases stayed unmatched. The germline V gene has CDR1 LNHDA and CDR2 SQIVND (reference sequence). Here the CDR3 DNA reads TGTGCCAGTAGTACCCGACAGGGACCAAACACTGAAGCTTTCTTT. Translated, it gives CASSTRQGPNTEAFF.

The chain uses TRBV4-1 and TRBJ1-4; no firm D call. The CDR3 extends over 13 amino acids. CDR1 MGHRA and CDR2 YSYEKL come from the germline V gene. V dropped 1 base and J dropped 8 bases, with 8 bases sitting between them. As DNA, the CDR3 is TGCGCCAGCAGCCAAGCTTTCCTCGAAAAACTGTTTTTT. Amino acid sequence: CASSQAFLEKLFF.

This clonotype was found once. The chain employs TRBV28 and TRBJ1-1, with 7 bases identical to TRBD1. This CDR3 has 15 amino acids. V was pared by 2 bases and J by 4 bases, with 7 bases of the junction left unmatched. From germline, CDR1 is MDHEN and CDR2 SYDVKM. CDR3 nucleotides: TGTGCCAGCAGTTTAGGGGCAGGGGGGGCCACTGAAGCTTTCTTT. Translation gives CASSLGAGGATEAFF.

This rearrangement joins TRBV20-1 to TRBJ1-5; 9 nucleotides match TRBD1. Germline V gives CDR1 DFQATT, CDR2 SNEGSKA (reference sequence). The CDR3 spans 15 residues. The ends lost 6 bases at V and 2 bases at J; junction bases unmatched: 8. DNA of the CDR3: TGCAGTGCACAACAGGGGGCGTACGGCAATCAGCCCCAGCATTTT. It specifies CSAQQGAYGNQPQHF.

The chain joins TRBV4-1 to TRBJ2-2; 10 nucleotides align to TRBD2. V lost 0 bases to trimming and J lost 7 bases; unmatched junction nucleotides: 8. Germline values: CDR1 MGHRA, CDR2 YSYEKL. The CDR3 runs to 17 residues. In DNA, the CDR3 is TGCGCCAGCAGCCAAGAGGGAACTAGCGGGGCTCGCGGGGAGCTGTTTTTT. This translates into CASSQEGTSGARGELFF.

The chain combines TRBV7-9 with TRBJ2-5; D gene uncertain. CDR1 is SEHNR and CDR2 is FQNEAQ in the germline V gene (reference sequence). This CDR3 spans 15 amino acids. V gave up 5 bases and J gave up 1 base, with 14 bases separating them. The CDR3 sequence: CASSHLRLGQETQYF. CDR3 nucleotide sequence: TGTGCCAGCAGCCACCTAAGGCTAGGCCAAGAGACCCAGTACTTC.